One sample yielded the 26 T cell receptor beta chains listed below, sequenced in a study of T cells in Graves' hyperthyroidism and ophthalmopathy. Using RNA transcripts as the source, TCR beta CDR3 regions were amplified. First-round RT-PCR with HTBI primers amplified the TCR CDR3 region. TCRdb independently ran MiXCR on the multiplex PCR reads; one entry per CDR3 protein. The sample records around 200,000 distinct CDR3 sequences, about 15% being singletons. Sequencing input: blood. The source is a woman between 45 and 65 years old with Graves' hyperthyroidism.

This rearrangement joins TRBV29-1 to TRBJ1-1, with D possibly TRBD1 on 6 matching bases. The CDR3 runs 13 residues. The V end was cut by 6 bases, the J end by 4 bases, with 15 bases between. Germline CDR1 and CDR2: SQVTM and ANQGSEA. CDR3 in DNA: TGCAGCGTCTACAGGGAAGAGAGCACTGAAGCTTTCTTT. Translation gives CSVYREESTEAFF.

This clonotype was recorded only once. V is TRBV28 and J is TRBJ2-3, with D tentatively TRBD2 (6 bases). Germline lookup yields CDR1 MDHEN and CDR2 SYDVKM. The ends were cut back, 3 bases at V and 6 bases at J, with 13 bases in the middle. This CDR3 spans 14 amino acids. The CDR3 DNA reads TGTGCCAGCAGTTTCCTCAACCGGGGGGATACGCAGTATTTT. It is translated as CASSFLNRGDTQYF.

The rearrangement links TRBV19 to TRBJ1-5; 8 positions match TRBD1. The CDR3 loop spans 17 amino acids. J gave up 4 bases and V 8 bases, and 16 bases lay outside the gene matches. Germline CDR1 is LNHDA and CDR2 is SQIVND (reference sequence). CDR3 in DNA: TGTGCCAGTGAATCATCTGACGGACAGGGAGAAAATCAGCCCCAGCATTTT. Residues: CASESSDGQGENQPQHF.

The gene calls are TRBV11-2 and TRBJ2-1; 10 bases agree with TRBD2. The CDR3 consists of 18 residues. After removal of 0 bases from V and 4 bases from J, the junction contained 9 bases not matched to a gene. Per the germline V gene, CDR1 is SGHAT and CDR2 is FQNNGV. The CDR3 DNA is TGTGCCAGCAGCTTAGATAGGGGGCAAGCGGGAGGGTACAATGAGCAGTTCTTC. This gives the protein CASSLDRGQAGGYNEQFF.

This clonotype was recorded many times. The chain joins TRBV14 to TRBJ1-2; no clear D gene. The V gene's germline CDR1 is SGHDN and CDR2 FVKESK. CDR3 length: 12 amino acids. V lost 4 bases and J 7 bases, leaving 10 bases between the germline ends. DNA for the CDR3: TGTGCCAGCAGCCCCGCTAAGGCTGGCTACACCTTC. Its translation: CASSPAKAGYTF.

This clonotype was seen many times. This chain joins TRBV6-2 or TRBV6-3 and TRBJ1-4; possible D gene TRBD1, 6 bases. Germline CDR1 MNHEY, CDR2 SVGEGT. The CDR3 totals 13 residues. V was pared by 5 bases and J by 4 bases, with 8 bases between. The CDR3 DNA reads TGTGCCAGCAGTACAGGGAATAATGAAAAACTGTTTTTT. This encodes CASSTGNNEKLFF.

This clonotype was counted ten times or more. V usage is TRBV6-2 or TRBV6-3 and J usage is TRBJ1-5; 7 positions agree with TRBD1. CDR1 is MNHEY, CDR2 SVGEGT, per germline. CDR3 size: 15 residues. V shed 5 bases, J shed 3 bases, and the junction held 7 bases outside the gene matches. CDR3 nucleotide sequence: TGTGCCAGCAGTGCCCTGACAGGGTTCAATCAGCCCCAGCATTTT. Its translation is CASSALTGFNQPQHF.

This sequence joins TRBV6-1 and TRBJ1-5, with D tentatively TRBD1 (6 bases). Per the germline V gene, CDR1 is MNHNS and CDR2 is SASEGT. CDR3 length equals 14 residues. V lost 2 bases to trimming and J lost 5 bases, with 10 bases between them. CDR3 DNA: TGTGCCAGCAGTGAACAGGGACAATATCAGCCCCAGCATTTT. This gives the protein CASSEQGQYQPQHF.

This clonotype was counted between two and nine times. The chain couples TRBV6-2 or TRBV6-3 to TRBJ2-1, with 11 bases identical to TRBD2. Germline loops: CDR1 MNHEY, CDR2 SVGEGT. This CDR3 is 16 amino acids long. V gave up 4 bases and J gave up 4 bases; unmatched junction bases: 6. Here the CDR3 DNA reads TGTGCCAGCAGTTTGATAGCGGGGGGGCGTTACAATGAGCAGTTCTTC. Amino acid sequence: CASSLIAGGRYNEQFF.

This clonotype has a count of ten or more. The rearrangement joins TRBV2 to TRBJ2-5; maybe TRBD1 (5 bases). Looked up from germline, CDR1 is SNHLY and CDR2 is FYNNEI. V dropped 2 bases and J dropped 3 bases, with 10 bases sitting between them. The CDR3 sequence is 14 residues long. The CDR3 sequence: CASSENQGKETQYF. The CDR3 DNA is TGTGCCAGCAGTGAAAACCAGGGTAAAGAGACCCAGTACTTC.

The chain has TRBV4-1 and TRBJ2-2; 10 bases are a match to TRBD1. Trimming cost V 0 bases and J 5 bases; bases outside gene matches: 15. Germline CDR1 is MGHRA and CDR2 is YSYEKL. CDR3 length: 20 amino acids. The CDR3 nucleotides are TGCGCCAGCAGCCAAGAAACAGACAGGGGGCTGGAACGAGAAACCGGGGAGCTGTTTTTT. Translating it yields CASSQETDRGLERETGELFF.

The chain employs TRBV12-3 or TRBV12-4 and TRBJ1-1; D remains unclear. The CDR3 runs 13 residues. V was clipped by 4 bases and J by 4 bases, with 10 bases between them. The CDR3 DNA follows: TGTGCCAGCAGTTCGCTAAAGGCCACTGAAGCTTTCTTT. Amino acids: CASSSLKATEAFF.

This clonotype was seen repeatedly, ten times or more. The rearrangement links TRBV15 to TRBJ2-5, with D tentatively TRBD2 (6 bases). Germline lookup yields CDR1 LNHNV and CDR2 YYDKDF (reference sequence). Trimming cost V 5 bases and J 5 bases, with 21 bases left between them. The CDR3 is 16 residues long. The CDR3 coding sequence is TGTGCCACCAGCGGGAGACTCCGCCGGGGGACCGAGACCCAGTACTTC. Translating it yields CATSGRLRRGTETQYF.

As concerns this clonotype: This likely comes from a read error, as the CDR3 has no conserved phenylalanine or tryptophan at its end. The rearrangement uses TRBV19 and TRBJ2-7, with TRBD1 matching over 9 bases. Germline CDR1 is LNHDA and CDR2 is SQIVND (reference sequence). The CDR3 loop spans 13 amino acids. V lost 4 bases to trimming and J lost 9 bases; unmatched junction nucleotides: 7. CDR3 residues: CASSTWTGEGQYL. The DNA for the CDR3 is TGTGCCAGTAGTACATGGACAGGGGAAGGGCAGTACCTC.

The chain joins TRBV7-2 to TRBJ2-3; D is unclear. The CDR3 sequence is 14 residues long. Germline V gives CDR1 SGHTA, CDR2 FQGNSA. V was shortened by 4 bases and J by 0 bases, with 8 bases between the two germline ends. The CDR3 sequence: CASSSLWSTDTQYF. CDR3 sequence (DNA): TGTGCCAGCAGCTCCCTCTGGAGCACAGATACGCAGTATTTT.

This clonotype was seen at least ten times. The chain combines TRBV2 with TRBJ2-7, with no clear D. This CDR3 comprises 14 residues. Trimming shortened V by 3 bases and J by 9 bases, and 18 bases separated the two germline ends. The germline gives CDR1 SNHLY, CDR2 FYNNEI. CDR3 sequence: CASSDSSASLGQYF. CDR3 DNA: TGTGCCAGCAGTGATTCGTCTGCCTCCTTAGGGCAGTACTTC. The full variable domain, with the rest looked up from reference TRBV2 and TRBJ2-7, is EPEVTQTPSHQVTQMGQEVILRCVPISNHLYFYWYRQILGQKVEFLVSFYNNEISEKSEIFDDQFSVERPDGSNFTLKIRSTKLEDSAMYFCASSDSSASLGQYFGPGTRLTVT.

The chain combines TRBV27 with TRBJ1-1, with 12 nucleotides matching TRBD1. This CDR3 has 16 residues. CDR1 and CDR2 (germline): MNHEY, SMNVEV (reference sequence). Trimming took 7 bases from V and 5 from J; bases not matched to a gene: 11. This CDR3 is CASNPRDRGLHTEAFF. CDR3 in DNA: TGTGCCAGCAACCCCCGGGACAGGGGGCTCCATACTGAAGCTTTCTTT.

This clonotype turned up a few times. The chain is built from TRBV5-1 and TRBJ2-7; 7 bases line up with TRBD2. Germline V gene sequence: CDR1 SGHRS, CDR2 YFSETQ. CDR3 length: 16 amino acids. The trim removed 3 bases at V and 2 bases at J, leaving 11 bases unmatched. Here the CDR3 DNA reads TGCGCCAGCAGCTGGGGTGGGGGGGTAAAGGCCTACGAGCAGTACTTC. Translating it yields CASSWGGGVKAYEQYF.

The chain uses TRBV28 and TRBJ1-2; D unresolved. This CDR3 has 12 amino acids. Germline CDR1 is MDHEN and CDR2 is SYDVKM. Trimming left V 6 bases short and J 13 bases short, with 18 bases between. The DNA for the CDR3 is TGTGCCAGCAGCCGGCTGACCGGGCTCTTCACCTTC. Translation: CASSRLTGLFTF.

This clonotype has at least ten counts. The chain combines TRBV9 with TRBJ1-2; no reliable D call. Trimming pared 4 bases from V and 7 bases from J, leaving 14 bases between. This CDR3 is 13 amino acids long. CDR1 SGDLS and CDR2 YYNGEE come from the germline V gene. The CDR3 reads CASSPQDWGGYTF. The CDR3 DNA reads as TGTGCCAGCAGCCCCCAGGACTGGGGTGGCTACACCTTC.

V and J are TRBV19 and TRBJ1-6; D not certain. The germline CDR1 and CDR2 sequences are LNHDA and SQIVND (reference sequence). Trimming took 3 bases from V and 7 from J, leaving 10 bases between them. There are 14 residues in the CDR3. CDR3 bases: TGTGCCAGTAGTATTACCCTGGGGAATTCACCCCTCCACTTT. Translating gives CASSITLGNSPLHF.

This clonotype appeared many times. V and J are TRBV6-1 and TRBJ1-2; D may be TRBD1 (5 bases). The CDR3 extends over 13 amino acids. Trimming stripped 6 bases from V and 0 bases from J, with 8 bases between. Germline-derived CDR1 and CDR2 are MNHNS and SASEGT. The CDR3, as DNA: TGTGCCAGCAGCCTGGACACTAACTATGGCTACACCTTC. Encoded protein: CASSLDTNYGYTF.

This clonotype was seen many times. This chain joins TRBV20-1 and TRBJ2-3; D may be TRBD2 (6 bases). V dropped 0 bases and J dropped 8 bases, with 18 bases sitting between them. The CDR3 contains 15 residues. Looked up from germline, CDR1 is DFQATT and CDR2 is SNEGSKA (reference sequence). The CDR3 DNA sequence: TGCAGTGCTAGAGACCTCGGGGGACCTTTTGGTACGCAGTATTTT. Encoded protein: CSARDLGGPFGTQYF.

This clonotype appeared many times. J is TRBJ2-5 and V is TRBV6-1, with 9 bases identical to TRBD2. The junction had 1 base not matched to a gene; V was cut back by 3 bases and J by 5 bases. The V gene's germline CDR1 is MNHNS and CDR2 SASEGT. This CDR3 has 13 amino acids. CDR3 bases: TGTGCCAGCAGTGAGCGGGGGGGGGAGACCCAGTACTTC. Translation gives CASSERGGETQYF.

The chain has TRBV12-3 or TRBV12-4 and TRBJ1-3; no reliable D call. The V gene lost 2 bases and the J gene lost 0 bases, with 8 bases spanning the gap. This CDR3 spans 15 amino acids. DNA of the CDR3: TGTGCCAGCAGTTTACAGGAATCCTCTGGAAACACCATATATTTT. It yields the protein CASSLQESSGNTIYF.

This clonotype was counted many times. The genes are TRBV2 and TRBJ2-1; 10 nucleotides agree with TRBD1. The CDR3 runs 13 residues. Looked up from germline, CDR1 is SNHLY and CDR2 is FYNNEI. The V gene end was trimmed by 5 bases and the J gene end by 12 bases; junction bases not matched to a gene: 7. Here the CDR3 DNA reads TGTGCCAGCAGTAAGGGACAGGGGTTTGGGCAGTTCTTC. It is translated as CASSKGQGFGQFF.